Reported below is one TCR beta chain. Its antigen is unidentified. The junction differs from germline at one of its ends, possibly a read error. This entry comes from a study of shared clonotypes between healthy human individuals. Study-level background: With ages of 18 to 49, the donors were a couple of women and three men. Whole-study findings and limits: With few donors, the genetic and exposure-history diversity represented was limited. Unshared clonotypes carried lower generation probabilities than those common to all four donors. Investigators expected sequencing depth to affect clonotype sharing among donors.

Terminally differentiated effector memory CD45RA+ cells were excluded from the naive CD8 cells, which were CD45RO-negative and positively selected for CCR7. The repertoire was sequenced with immunoSEQ multiplex PCR; TCRdb's copy has only in-frame clones and lacks some. The data contain millions of clones, roughly 95% of them singletons. Sequencing input: naive CD8+ T cells sorted from blood. This clonotype originated in a man between 18 and 29 years old in good health.

The CDR3 DNA reads TGTGCTAGTGGTTTGTACCCGTCAGTATTT. Its translation: CASGLYPSVF. This rearrangement joins TRBV12-5 to TRBJ1-1; D is undetermined. CDR3 length: 10 amino acids. From germline, CDR1 is LGHNT and CDR2 FRNRAP.